These 21 T cell receptor beta chains came from one sample sequenced in a study of CD8+ T cells in alopecia areata (dated by TCRdb to 2016 to 2018). The sample's time point label, decoded: baseline before oral tofacitinib. The protocol used for the library was the immunoSEQ multiplex PCR assay. RNA was extracted from all samples and reverse transcribed into cDNA, which served as template for TCR sequencing. Sourced from immuneACCESS, this table was stored by TCRdb with only in-frame sequences that have V and J called. A share of the clones is absent; for the studies checked, an unresolved V gene accounts for under half, and the remainder has no known explanation. This sample lists over 150,000 clones; around 63% were detected once. The leading ten clones occupy 1.5% to 2% of the sample. Sequencing used CD4+ T cells sorted from blood, obtained at week 0. Every receptor here comes from a human donor with alopecia areata.

This clone was seen a few times. V is TRBV7-8 and J is TRBJ1-1; no definite D call. The CDR3 is 12 residues long. Germline V gene data show CDR1 as SGHVS and CDR2 as FQNEAQ. V was trimmed by 2 bases and J by 1 base, leaving 2 bases between them. Here the CDR3 DNA reads TGTGCCAGCAGCTTACAGAACACTGAAGCTTTCTTT. This codes for CASSLQNTEAFF.

The chain joins TRBV5-6 to TRBJ2-1; a weak D match, TRBD2 (5 bases). The germline CDR1 and CDR2 sequences are SGHDT and YYEEEE. Trimming removed 0 bases at V and 8 bases at J, with 9 bases between. This CDR3 is 13 amino acids long. CDR3 sequence: CASSLERVDEQFF. For the CDR3, the DNA is TGTGCCAGCAGCTTGGAGAGGGTGGATGAGCAGTTCTTC.

In its sample, this clone was seen a few times. Other nucleotide sequences in the sample specify the same CDR3. This chain connects TRBV19 to TRBJ1-1; the D is unclear. The CDR3 consists of 11 residues. The V gene lost 5 bases and the J gene lost 0 bases, with 1 base spanning the gap. Germline V gives CDR1 LNHDA, CDR2 SQIVND (reference sequence). In nucleotides, the CDR3 is TGTGCCAGTAGTGTGAACACTGAAGCTTTCTTT. The encoded protein is CASSVNTEAFF.

The chain is built from TRBV7-3 and TRBJ2-3; D is perhaps TRBD2 (6 bases). CDR1 is SGHTA and CDR2 is FQGTGA in the germline V gene. V lost 1 base and J 2 bases, leaving 10 bases between the germline ends. The CDR3 extends over 15 amino acids. The CDR3 sequence: CASSLIGGSTDTQYF. The CDR3 DNA sequence: TGTGCCAGCAGCTTAATCGGGGGATCCACAGATACGCAGTATTTT.

This clone was seen a few times. V usage is TRBV30 and J usage is TRBJ1-5; D gene ambiguous. CDR3 length equals 12 residues. Deletions cut 2 bases from V and 4 bases from J, with 6 bases between. Germline CDR1 is GTSNPN and CDR2 is SVGIG (reference sequence). CDR3 nucleotide sequence: TGTGCCTGGAGTTCGGAGAATCAGCCCCAGCATTTT. It is translated as CAWSSENQPQHF. The full variable domain, with the rest looked up from reference TRBV30 and TRBJ1-5, is SQTIHQWPATLVQPVGSPLSLECTVEGTSNPNLYWYRQAAGRGLQLLFYSVGIGQISSEVPQNLSASRPQDRQFILSSKKLLLSDSGFYLCAWSSENQPQHFGDGTRLSIL.

As concerns this clone: The conserved final phenylalanine or tryptophan is absent from the CDR3, which likely points to a read error. The rearrangement links TRBV30 to TRBJ2-2, with 8 bases aligning to TRBD2. Per germline, CDR1 GTSNPN and CDR2 SVGIG (reference sequence). V lost 5 bases, J lost 3 bases, and 5 bases stayed unmatched. The CDR3 covers 14 residues. The DNA for the CDR3 is TGTGCCTGGGGACCAGCGGGAGACACCGGGGAGCTGTTTCTT. Amino acid sequence: CAWGPAGDTGELFL.

The V gene is TRBV4-3, the J gene TRBJ1-5; 7 bases line up with TRBD1. The CDR3 totals 16 residues. The V gene end was trimmed by 0 bases and the J gene end by 3 bases; junction bases not matched to a gene: 5. Germline V gene data show CDR1 as LGHNA and CDR2 as YSLEER. The CDR3 coding sequence is TGCGCCAGCAGCCAAGACCCGGGACAGAACAATCAGCCCCAGCATTTT. Protein sequence: CASSQDPGQNNQPQHF.

The chain couples TRBV9 to TRBJ1-6; D gene ambiguous. V was clipped by 1 base and J by 6 bases, with 11 bases between them. The CDR3 is 15 amino acids. In germline, CDR1 is SGDLS, CDR2 YYNGEE. CDR3: CASSVTAGSNSPLHF. In nucleotides, the CDR3 is TGTGCCAGCAGCGTAACGGCAGGAAGTAATTCACCCCTCCACTTT.

The chain joins TRBV30 to TRBJ1-2, with unresolved D. The CDR3 has 13 amino acids. V was trimmed by 0 bases and J by 4 bases, leaving 9 bases between them. CDR1 is GTSNPN, CDR2 SVGIG, per germline (reference sequence). Here the CDR3 DNA reads TGTGCCTGGAGTGTGGGTGTTGGCTATGGCTACACCTTC. This sequence encodes CAWSVGVGYGYTF.

CDR3 in DNA: TGCAGCGCGACAGGGGGGCGGAACTATGGCTACACCTTC. Amino acid sequence: CSATGGRNYGYTF. The chain links TRBV29-1 to TRBJ1-2, with 9 nucleotides matching TRBD1. Unmatched junction bases numbered 5, after V lost 7 bases and J lost 2 bases. This CDR3 has 13 residues. Germline CDR1 SQVTM, CDR2 ANQGSEA.

The chain uses TRBV6-4 and TRBJ1-1; D gene ambiguous. The CDR3 totals 14 residues. The germline V gene has CDR1 MRHNA and CDR2 SNTAGT. V lost 3 bases and J 1 base, leaving 9 bases between the germline ends. In nucleotides, the CDR3 is TGTGCCAGCAGTGAAGTCGGCAGGAACACTGAAGCTTTCTTT. Protein: CASSEVGRNTEAFF.

The table lists this clone with a count of one. The chain links TRBV10-3 to TRBJ2-7; TRBD2 matches at 7 bases. The CDR3 covers 12 residues. V dropped 10 bases and J dropped 0; count of bases not matched to a gene: 3. Germline CDR1 and CDR2: ENHRY and SYGVKD. The CDR3 reads CATGGSSYEQYF. The CDR3 DNA reads TGTGCCACGGGAGGAAGCTCCTACGAGCAGTACTTC.

This chain links TRBV5-1 with TRBJ1-1; TRBD1 aligns across 8 bases. With V trimmed by 5 bases and J by 0 bases, 9 bases remained unmatched. There are 16 residues in the CDR3. CDR1 is SGHRS and CDR2 is YFSETQ in the germline V gene. This CDR3 reads CASSPDRGNMNTEAFF. CDR3 coding DNA: TGCGCCAGCAGTCCCGACAGGGGAAATATGAACACTGAAGCTTTCTTT.

The V gene is TRBV27, the J gene TRBJ2-5; 16 positions match TRBD2. CDR1 is MNHEY, CDR2 SMNVEV, per germline (reference sequence). With V trimmed by 5 bases and J by 4 bases, 7 bases remained unmatched. This CDR3 is 17 amino acids long. CDR3 loop: CASSRMGLAGGRETQYF. Here the CDR3 DNA reads TGTGCCAGCAGTAGAATGGGACTAGCGGGGGGGCGAGAGACCCAGTACTTC.

The CDR3 DNA is TGTGCCTGTTCGCGGGGGACGGGCACAGATACGCAGTATTTT. Translation gives CACSRGTGTDTQYF. The V gene is TRBV30, the J gene TRBJ2-3; 7 bases map to TRBD2. This CDR3 has 14 residues. Germline CDR1 reads GTSNPN; CDR2 reads SVGIG (reference sequence). J lost 1 base, V lost 6 bases, and 7 bases had no gene match.

This chain links TRBV5-1 with TRBJ1-6; D is unresolved. There are 13 residues in the CDR3. V lost 3 bases to trimming and J lost 10 bases, with 11 bases between them. CDR1 and CDR2 from the germline V gene are SGHRS and YFSETQ. This CDR3 reads CASSSGAGSPLHF. In DNA, the CDR3 is TGCGCCAGCAGCTCGGGAGCAGGCTCACCCCTCCACTTT.

This clone was recorded a few times. The chain couples TRBV7-6 to TRBJ2-7, with D possibly TRBD2 on 5 matching bases. Germline V CDR1 and CDR2: SGHVS, FNYEAQ. The ends were cut back, 0 bases at V and 6 bases at J, with 12 bases in the middle. CDR3 length: 14 residues. This CDR3 reads CASSLAGDGSEQYF. The CDR3 bases are TGTGCCAGCAGCTTAGCGGGAGACGGAAGCGAGCAGTACTTC.

In its sample, this clone was seen once. The chain links TRBV30 to TRBJ1-2, with D tentatively TRBD1 (6 bases). CDR1 and CDR2 (germline): GTSNPN, SVGIG (reference sequence). V shed 3 bases and J shed 5 bases, with 16 bases lying between them. This CDR3 contains 14 residues. The chain's CDR3 is CAWSPGTNPYGYTF. In DNA form, the CDR3 reads TGTGCCTGGAGCCCCGGGACAAATCCTTATGGCTACACCTTC.

CDR3 nucleotides: TGTGCCAGCAGCTTAGGCTCGGTATGGGCCAAAAACATTCAGTACTTC. It translates to CASSLGSVWAKNIQYF. The V call is TRBV7-2, the J call TRBJ2-4; D gene uncertain. V lost 1 base, J lost 1 base, and 11 bases lay in between. Looked up from germline, CDR1 is SGHTA and CDR2 is FQGNSA. CDR3 length: 16 amino acids.

The chain recombines TRBV7-2 with TRBJ2-7; D perhaps matches TRBD2 (6 bases). This CDR3 spans 16 amino acids. The V end lost 1 base, the J end lost 0 bases, and 13 bases lay between the germline ends. CDR1 is SGHTA and CDR2 is FQGNSA in the germline V gene. The CDR3 loop is CASSLVGGVSSYEQYF. CDR3 DNA sequence: TGTGCCAGCAGCTTAGTAGGCGGGGTTAGCTCCTACGAGCAGTACTTC.

The chain has TRBV2 and TRBJ2-1; a weak D match, TRBD2 (6 bases). V was clipped by 6 bases and J by 4 bases, with 10 bases between them. CDR3 length: 13 amino acids. CDR1 is SNHLY, CDR2 FYNNEI, per germline. The CDR3 region has the DNA TGTGCCAGCAGGCCGGGACTTTACAATGAGCAGTTCTTC. Its protein product is CASRPGLYNEQFF.